This entry lists 3 T cell receptor beta chains sequenced from one sample in a study of T cell repertoires in cytomegalovirus infection. TCRdb reprocessed the reads via MiXCR and lists one record per CDR3 protein. The profile shows 150,000 to 200,000 distinct CDR3 sequences, 28% of them singletons. The specimen sequenced was PBMCs. The receptors derive from a human donor in good health (CMV status not recorded). Some clones in this sample may be carry-over from other donors' samples.

V is TRBV5-5 and J is TRBJ1-5; weak D call: TRBD1 (6 bases). V was shortened by 2 bases and J by 4 bases, with 10 bases between the two germline ends. CDR1 and CDR2 from the germline V gene are SGHKS and YYEKEE (reference sequence). The CDR3 consists of 14 residues. CDR3 sequence (DNA): TGTGCCAGCAGCTTCGGGGGGGCTAATCAGCCCCAGCATTTT. Translation: CASSFGGANQPQHF.

This clonotype appeared a few times. The chain uses TRBV7-2 and TRBJ2-7; D might be TRBD2 (5 bases). V was clipped by 5 bases and J by 5 bases, with 13 bases between them. Germline CDR1 reads SGHTA; CDR2 reads FQGNSA. The CDR3 contains 13 residues. Here the CDR3 reads CASSLRWGDEQYF. The CDR3 DNA sequence: TGTGCCAGCAGCCTGAGATGGGGAGACGAGCAGTACTTC.

This clonotype was detected only once. This chain joins TRBV10-3 and TRBJ1-2; possible D gene TRBD1, 5 bases. V lost 4 bases, J lost 2 bases, and 5 bases lay in between. Per the germline V gene, CDR1 is ENHRY and CDR2 is SYGVKD. CDR3 length: 12 residues. Written as DNA, the CDR3 is TGTGCCATCAGTGCAGGGAACTATGGCTACACCTTC. This translates into CAISAGNYGYTF.